This T cell receptor (beta chain) was captured in a study of T cells expressing NK-cell markers. Whole-study context: In the group of eight sequenced donors, seven were HCMV-seropositive and one was seronegative. Findings and limits, study-wide: NKG2C+ dominant clonotype frequencies in six donors were roughly 1.0-7.5% of CD8+ T cells. These clonotypes, the leaders elsewhere, also led the CD3+CD56-NKG2C+ fraction in four donors.

Germline V gives CDR1 SEHNR, CDR2 FQNEAQ (reference sequence). This CDR3 contains 14 residues. Template switching by 5'RACE with UMIs generated the TCR beta cDNA. TCRdb re-analyzed the 5' RACE reads; it lists each CDR3 protein once, without DNA. The sample holds about 300,000 distinct CDR3 sequences. Concerning this clonotype itself: Its specificity is not known.

The chain couples TRBV7-9 to TRBJ1-2; there is no DNA to check the TCRdb D call of TRBD1. The sequence derives from a woman between 18 and 75 years old in good health. The source material was blood T cells: a sorted CD56 or NKG2C T cell subset, CD4+ or CD8+ T cells, or bulk PBMC T cells (not recorded which). The CDR3 region is CASIRPRANYGYTF.